The next 25 T cell receptor beta chains were all read from a single sample in a study of shared clonotypes between healthy human individuals. TCRdb's copy holds only in-frame clones and misses some; the assay was immunoSEQ multiplex PCR. The sample includes 650,000 to 800,000 clones, about 90% of them seen just once. It was CD45RO-negative cells, positively selected for CCR7, that made up naive CD8 cells, with terminally differentiated effector memory CD45RA+ cells excluded. Sequencing was done on a sample of naive CD8+ T cells sorted from blood. The receptors here all came from a man younger than 45 in good health.

This sequence joins TRBV7-6 and TRBJ2-1, with 11 bases fitting TRBD2. CDR1 and CDR2 from the germline V gene are SGHVS and FNYEAQ. This CDR3 comprises 16 residues. Trimming cost V 5 bases and J 5 bases; bases outside gene matches: 8. The CDR3 region is CASSNPGTSGHNEQFF. CDR3 nucleotide sequence: TGTGCCAGCAGCAACCCCGGGACTAGCGGCCACAATGAGCAGTTCTTC.

The chain joins TRBV11-2 to TRBJ2-1; 8 bases map to TRBD2. The CDR3 covers 16 residues. V was clipped by 5 bases and J by 10 bases; unmatched bases: 16. The germline V gene encodes CDR1 SGHAT and CDR2 FQNNGV. CDR3 residues: CASSPPSGLGTREQFF. The CDR3 DNA sequence: TGTGCCAGCAGCCCCCCGTCTGGTTTGGGGACTAGGGAGCAGTTCTTC.

The V call is TRBV6-6, the J call TRBJ2-3; D unresolved. The germline CDR1 and CDR2 sequences are MNHNY and SVGAGI (reference sequence). The length of the CDR3 is 13 residues. The V gene lost 8 bases and the J gene lost 1 base, with 10 bases spanning the gap. CDR3 DNA sequence: TGTGCCAGCGAAGGTAGGGGCACAGATACGCAGTATTTT. Translation: CASEGRGTDTQYF.

The CDR3 DNA follows: TGTGCCAGCGGCAGGGCGAATGAGCAGTTCTTC. Translating gives CASGRANEQFF. This sequence joins TRBV9 and TRBJ2-1, with D maybe TRBD1 (5 bases). Looked up from germline, CDR1 is SGDLS and CDR2 is YYNGEE. CDR3 size: 11 residues. V was shortened by 7 bases and J by 7 bases, with 9 bases between the two germline ends.

A few counts support this clone. The chain combines TRBV7-2 with TRBJ2-7, with 7 bases aligning to TRBD2. The CDR3 is 15 amino acids. The V segment lost 3 bases and the J segment 3 bases; nucleotides outside the gene matches: 8. Germline V gene data show CDR1 as SGHTA and CDR2 as FQGNSA. CDR3 bases: TGTGCCAGCAGCTTTAGCGCAGTAGCGGGCTACGAGCAGTACTTC. Translation gives CASSFSAVAGYEQYF.

This clone was seen only once. The rearrangement uses TRBV9 and TRBJ1-4, with TRBD1 matching over 10 bases. Looked up from germline, CDR1 is SGDLS and CDR2 is YYNGEE. This CDR3 has 17 residues. Trimming removed 4 bases from V and 13 bases from J; junction bases left unmatched: 19. The CDR3 loop is CASSYQSGTGAAGGLFF. The CDR3, as DNA: TGTGCCAGCAGCTATCAATCCGGGACAGGGGCTGCTGGGGGACTGTTTTTT. The whole variable domain, remainder taken from reference TRBV9 and TRBJ1-4, is DSGVTQTPKHLITATGQRVTLRCSPRSGDLSVYWYQQSLDQGLQFLIQYYNGEERAKGNILERFSAQQFPDLHSELNLSSLELGDSALYFCASSYQSGTGAAGGLFFGSGTQLSVL.

The genes are TRBV6-5 and TRBJ2-2, with 14 bases identical to TRBD2. Germline V gene data show CDR1 as MNHEY and CDR2 as SVGAGI. CDR3 length equals 15 residues. V was clipped by 6 bases and J by 4 bases; unmatched bases: 1. CDR3 sequence (DNA): TGTGCCAGCAGGGGGACTAGCGGGAGCACCGGGGAGCTGTTTTTT. Protein product: CASRGTSGSTGELFF.

The chain's CDR3 is CASGAGGLGELFF. CDR3 bases: TGTGCCAGCGGGGCGGGAGGACTCGGGGAGCTGTTTTTT. The chain carries TRBV28 and TRBJ2-2, with 8 bases aligning to TRBD2. J lost 7 bases, V lost 8 bases, and 6 bases had no gene match. Germline lookup yields CDR1 MDHEN and CDR2 SYDVKM. The CDR3 length is 13 residues.

This chain uses TRBV27 with TRBJ2-1; D might be TRBD1 (5 bases). The CDR3 length is 17 residues. CDR1 and CDR2 (germline): MNHEY, SMNVEV (reference sequence). V gave up 2 bases and J gave up 0 bases, with 14 bases separating them. The CDR3: CASSLGAAPSSYNEQFF. The CDR3 DNA sequence: TGTGCCAGCAGTTTAGGGGCTGCGCCCAGCTCCTACAATGAGCAGTTCTTC.

The chain recombines TRBV7-9 with TRBJ2-1; a possible D gene is TRBD2 (6 bases). CDR3 length: 15 residues. V lost 5 bases and J 0 bases, leaving 11 bases between the germline ends. Germline CDR1 and CDR2: SEHNR and FQNEAQ (reference sequence). The CDR3 protein is CASSVGLSSYNEQFF. The CDR3 bases are TGTGCCAGCAGCGTTGGACTAAGCTCCTACAATGAGCAGTTCTTC.

Remarks on this clone: The identical CDR3 is also encoded by other nucleotide sequences in the sample. The chain couples TRBV27 to TRBJ2-7; D possibly corresponds to TRBD1 (6 bases). V gave up 6 bases and J gave up 6 bases, with 9 bases separating them. This CDR3 spans 11 amino acids. Germline V CDR1 and CDR2: MNHEY, SMNVEV (reference sequence). CDR3: CASSLGGEQYF. The CDR3, as DNA: TGTGCCAGCAGCCTAGGGGGCGAGCAGTACTTC.

Points on this clone: Different DNA sequences within this sample yield the same CDR3. J is TRBJ2-1 and V is TRBV4-1; D call uncertain. The CDR3 runs to 13 residues. Trimming left V 0 bases short and J 4 bases short, with 4 bases between. Germline V gives CDR1 MGHRA, CDR2 YSYEKL. CDR3 sequence reads: CASSQDLYNEQFF. CDR3 sequence (DNA): TGCGCCAGCAGCCAAGACCTATACAATGAGCAGTTCTTC.

This chain connects TRBV7-6 to TRBJ1-2, with 7 bases lining up with TRBD1. The CDR3 sequence is 17 residues long. V was pared by 5 bases and J by 8 bases, with 20 bases of the junction left unmatched. Looked up from germline, CDR1 is SGHVS and CDR2 is FNYEAQ. CDR3 nucleotide sequence: TGTGCCAGCAGCCCAACGGTCACAGGGGCCTCCTCGGGCGGCTACACCTTC. Protein product: CASSPTVTGASSGGYTF.

The chain is built from TRBV28 and TRBJ2-1; D is possibly TRBD2 (6 bases). Germline loops: CDR1 MDHEN, CDR2 SYDVKM. The CDR3 runs 13 residues. The ends were cut back, 8 bases at V and 3 bases at J, with 11 bases in the middle. DNA for the CDR3: TGTGCCAGCGGGACTTTCTTCTACAATGAGCAGTTCTTC. It encodes CASGTFFYNEQFF.

This chain uses TRBV19 with TRBJ2-2, with 8 bases matching TRBD2. This CDR3 comprises 18 residues. Germline lookup yields CDR1 LNHDA and CDR2 SQIVND (reference sequence). With V trimmed by 5 bases and J by 5 bases, 16 bases remained unmatched. CDR3 residues: CASSPIPLSGRGTGELFF. The CDR3 DNA sequence: TGTGCCAGTAGTCCCATACCCCTCAGCGGGAGAGGGACCGGGGAGCTGTTTTTT.

The rearrangement uses TRBV30 and TRBJ2-5; D uncertain. V was trimmed by 1 base and J by 7 bases, leaving 13 bases between them. The CDR3 loop spans 13 amino acids. From germline, CDR1 is GTSNPN and CDR2 SVGIG (reference sequence). The DNA of the CDR3 is TGTGCCTGGAGTGCGGGCAGGTTGGGGACCCAGTACTTC. Translated, it gives CAWSAGRLGTQYF.

DNA for the CDR3: TGTGCCGCGGGGAACTACGAGCAGTACTTC. It yields the protein CAAGNYEQYF. This chain joins TRBV28 and TRBJ2-7; maybe TRBD2 (6 bases). Germline CDR1 MDHEN, CDR2 SYDVKM. The CDR3 is made up of 10 amino acids. Trimming left V 11 bases short and J 3 bases short, with 8 bases between.

This clone was seen only a few times. The chain is built from TRBV30 and TRBJ2-5, with D perhaps TRBD2 (5 bases). This CDR3 has 14 residues. In germline, CDR1 is GTSNPN, CDR2 SVGIG (reference sequence). Trimming shortened V by 2 bases and J by 3 bases, and 13 bases separated the two germline ends. The CDR3 region has the DNA TGTGCCTGGAGTCTGGACTCGAACAAAGAGACCCAGTACTTC. Protein product: CAWSLDSNKETQYF.

The rearrangement uses TRBV30 and TRBJ2-7, with D tentatively TRBD2 (5 bases). This CDR3 is 15 amino acids long. The V gene lost 2 bases and the J gene lost 0 bases, with 14 bases spanning the gap. Germline V gene lookup returns CDR1 GTSNPN and CDR2 SVGIG (reference sequence). CDR3 in DNA: TGTGCCTGGAGTCGGTTGCGGGCAAGCTCCTACGAGCAGTACTTC. Amino acids: CAWSRLRASSYEQYF. Variable domain in full (rest from reference TRBV30 and TRBJ2-7): SQTIHQWPATLVQPVGSPLSLECTVEGTSNPNLYWYRQAAGRGLQLLFYSVGIGQISSEVPQNLSASRPQDRQFILSSKKLLLSDSGFYLCAWSRLRASSYEQYFGPGTRLTVT.

This chain links TRBV2 with TRBJ2-1; a possible D gene is TRBD1 (6 bases). With 11 bases removed from V and 7 bases from J, the gap between germline ends came to 18 bases. CDR3 size: 13 residues. The V gene's germline CDR1 is SNHLY and CDR2 FYNNEI. As DNA, the CDR3 is TGTGCCGAGAAGGGGGAAGCGAGGAATGAGCAGTTCTTC. This translates into CAEKGEARNEQFF.

V usage is TRBV29-1 and J usage is TRBJ2-1, with D perhaps matching TRBD1 or TRBD2 (5 bases each). This CDR3 has 15 residues. The ends were cut back, 7 bases at V and 1 base at J, with 17 bases in the middle. Germline V gives CDR1 SQVTM, CDR2 ANQGSEA. The CDR3 region is CSAVPGPLSYNEQFF. In nucleotides, the CDR3 is TGCAGCGCCGTACCGGGACCCCTATCCTACAATGAGCAGTTCTTC.

The rearrangement uses TRBV5-1 and TRBJ2-1, with 7 bases matching TRBD1. V dropped 4 bases and J dropped 3; count of bases not matched to a gene: 4. Germline V CDR1 and CDR2: SGHRS, YFSETQ. There are 14 residues in the CDR3. The CDR3 is CASSTGTDYNEQFF. CDR3 bases: TGCGCCAGCAGCACGGGGACAGACTACAATGAGCAGTTCTTC. The full variable domain, its missing parts supplied by reference TRBV5-1 and TRBJ2-1, is KAGVTQTPRYLIKTRGQQVTLSCSPISGHRSVSWYQQTPGQGLQFLFEYFSETQRNKGNFPGRFSGRQFSNSRSEMNVSTLELGDSALYLCASSTGTDYNEQFFGPGTRLTVL.

The chain is built from TRBV7-9 and TRBJ1-1; 7 nucleotides agree with TRBD1. With V trimmed by 5 bases and J by 4 bases, 7 bases remained unmatched. This CDR3 spans 14 amino acids. Germline lookup yields CDR1 SEHNR and CDR2 FQNEAQ (reference sequence). This CDR3 is CASSRPGTATEAFF. Written as DNA, the CDR3 is TGTGCCAGCAGCAGACCAGGGACAGCCACTGAAGCTTTCTTT.

This chain connects TRBV13 to TRBJ2-7; TRBD2 matches at 8 bases. V gave up 9 bases and J gave up 3 bases; unmatched junction bases: 4. CDR1 is PRHDT and CDR2 is FYEKMQ in the germline V gene (reference sequence). CDR3 size: 12 residues. Here the CDR3 reads CASAGTSYEQYF. The CDR3 DNA follows: TGTGCCAGTGCCGGGACTAGCTACGAGCAGTACTTC.

This clone was detected once. The chain couples TRBV7-9 to TRBJ2-1; D is perhaps TRBD2 (6 bases). Trimming took off 5 bases at V and 3 bases at J, with 14 bases between the two ends. CDR1 and CDR2 from the germline V gene are SEHNR and FQNEAQ (reference sequence). The CDR3 has 15 amino acids. As DNA, the CDR3 is TGTGCCAGCAGCCCATTTACGGGAGTCTACAATGAGCAGTTCTTC. As protein: CASSPFTGVYNEQFF.